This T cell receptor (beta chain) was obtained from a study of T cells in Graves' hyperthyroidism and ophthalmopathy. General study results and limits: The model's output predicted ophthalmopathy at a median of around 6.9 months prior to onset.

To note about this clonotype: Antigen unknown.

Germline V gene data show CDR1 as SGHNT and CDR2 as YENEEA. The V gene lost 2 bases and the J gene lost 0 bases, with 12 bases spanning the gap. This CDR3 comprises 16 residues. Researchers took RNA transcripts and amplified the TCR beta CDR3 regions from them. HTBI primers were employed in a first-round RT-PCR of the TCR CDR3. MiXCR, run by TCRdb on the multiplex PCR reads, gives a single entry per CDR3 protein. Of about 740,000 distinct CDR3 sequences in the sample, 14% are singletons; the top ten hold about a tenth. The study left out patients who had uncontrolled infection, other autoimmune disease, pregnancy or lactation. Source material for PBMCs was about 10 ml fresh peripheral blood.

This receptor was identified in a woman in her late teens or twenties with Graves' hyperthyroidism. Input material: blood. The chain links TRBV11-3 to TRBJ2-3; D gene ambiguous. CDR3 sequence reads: CASSLSRRPSTDTQYF. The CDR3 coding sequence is TGTGCCAGCAGCTTATCCCGTCGGCCCAGCACAGATACGCAGTATTTT.